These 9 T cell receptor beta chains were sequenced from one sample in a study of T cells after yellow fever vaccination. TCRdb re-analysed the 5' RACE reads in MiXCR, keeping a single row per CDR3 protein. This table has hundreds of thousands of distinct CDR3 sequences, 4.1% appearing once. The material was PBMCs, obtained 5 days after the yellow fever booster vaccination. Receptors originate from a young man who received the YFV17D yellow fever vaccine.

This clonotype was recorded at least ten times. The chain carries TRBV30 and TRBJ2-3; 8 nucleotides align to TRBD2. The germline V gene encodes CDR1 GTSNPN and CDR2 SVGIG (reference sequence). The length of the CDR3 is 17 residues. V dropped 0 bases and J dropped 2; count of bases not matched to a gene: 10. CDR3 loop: CAWSVSASGGYTDTQYF. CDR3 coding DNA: TGTGCCTGGAGTGTATCGGCCAGCGGGGGATACACAGATACGCAGTATTTT.

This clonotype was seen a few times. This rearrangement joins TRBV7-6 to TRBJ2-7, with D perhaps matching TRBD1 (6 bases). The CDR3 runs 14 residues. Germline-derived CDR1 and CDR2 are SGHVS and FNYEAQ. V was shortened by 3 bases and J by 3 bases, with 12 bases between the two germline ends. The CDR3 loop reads CASSLTGHLYEQYF. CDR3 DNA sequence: TGTGCCAGCAGCTTGACGGGACATCTCTACGAGCAGTACTTC.

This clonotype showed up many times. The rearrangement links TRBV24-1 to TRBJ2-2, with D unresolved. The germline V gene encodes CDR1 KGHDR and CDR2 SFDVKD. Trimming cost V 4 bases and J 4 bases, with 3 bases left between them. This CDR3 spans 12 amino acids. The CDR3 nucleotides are TGTGCCACCAGTGAGTTCACCGGGGAGCTGTTTTTT. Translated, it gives CATSEFTGELFF.

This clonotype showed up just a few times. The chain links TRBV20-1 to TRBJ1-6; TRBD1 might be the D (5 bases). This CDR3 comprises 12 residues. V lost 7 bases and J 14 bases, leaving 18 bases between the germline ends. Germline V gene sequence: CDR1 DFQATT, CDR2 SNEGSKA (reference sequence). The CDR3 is CSVPIGAYSLHF. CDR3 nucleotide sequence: TGCAGTGTTCCAATAGGGGCCTATTCCCTCCACTTT.

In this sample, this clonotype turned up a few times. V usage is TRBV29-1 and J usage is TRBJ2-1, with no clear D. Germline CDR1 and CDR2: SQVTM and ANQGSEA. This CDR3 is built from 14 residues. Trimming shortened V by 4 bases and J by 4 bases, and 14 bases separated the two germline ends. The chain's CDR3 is CSVVPLALYNEQFF. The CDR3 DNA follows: TGCAGCGTTGTTCCATTAGCCCTTTACAATGAGCAGTTCTTC.

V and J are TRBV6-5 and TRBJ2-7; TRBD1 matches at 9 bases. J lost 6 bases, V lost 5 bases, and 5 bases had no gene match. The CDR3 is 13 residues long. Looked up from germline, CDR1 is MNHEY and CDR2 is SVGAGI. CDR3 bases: TGTGCCAGCAGTCTGGGACAGGGTTTCGAGCAGTACTTC. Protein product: CASSLGQGFEQYF.

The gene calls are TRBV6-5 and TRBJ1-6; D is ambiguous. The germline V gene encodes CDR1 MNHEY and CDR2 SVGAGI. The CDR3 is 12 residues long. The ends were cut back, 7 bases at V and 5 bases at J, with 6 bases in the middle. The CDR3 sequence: CASKDHNSPLHF. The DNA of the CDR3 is TGTGCCAGCAAGGACCATAATTCACCCCTCCACTTT.

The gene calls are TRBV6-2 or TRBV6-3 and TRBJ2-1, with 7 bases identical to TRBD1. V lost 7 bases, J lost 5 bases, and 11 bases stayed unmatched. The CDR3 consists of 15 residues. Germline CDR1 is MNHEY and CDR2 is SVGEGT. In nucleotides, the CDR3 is TGTGCCAGCATTCCTTCCAGGGGGTTTAACAATGAGCAGTTCTTC. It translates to CASIPSRGFNNEQFF.

CDR3 sequence reads: CSARRGDRMGEQYF. Written as DNA, the CDR3 is TGCAGTGCTAGAAGGGGGGACAGGATGGGCGAGCAGTACTTC. This chain joins TRBV20-1 and TRBJ2-7; 8 bases are a match to TRBD1. The CDR3 spans 14 residues. After removal of 2 bases from V and 6 bases from J, the junction contained 9 bases not matched to a gene. Germline loops: CDR1 DFQATT, CDR2 SNEGSKA (reference sequence).